The T cell receptor beta chain under discussion was sequenced for a study of blood T cell repertoires in COVID-19. Study-level background: There were acute and convalescent COVID-19 samples, and they came from the United States, Italy and Spain. T cells, B-cell-depleted T cells, or PBMCs supplied cDNA or gDNA.

CDR1 is SGHRS and CDR2 is YFSETQ in the germline V gene. This CDR3 contains 16 residues. The trim removed 1 base at V and 4 bases at J, leaving 7 bases unmatched. Study processing details: Amplification of reference gene primers provided the estimated nucleated cell counts. Profiled with immunoSEQ multiplex PCR; TCRdb holds only in-frame clones, not every one. That table furnishes V, J and clone size, whereas the DNA furnished D and trimming. The sample records roughly 150,000 clones, around 86% being singletons. This chain connects TRBV5-1 to TRBJ2-5, with 10 nucleotides matching TRBD2. Sample: peripheral blood. The TCR originated in a human donor in a cohort sampled during active COVID-19. The CDR3 sequence: CASSLRSGRGGETQYF. The CDR3 DNA follows: TGCGCCAGCAGCTTGCGGAGCGGGAGGGGGGGAGAGACCCAGTACTTC.